This entry lists 2 T cell receptor beta chains sequenced from one sample in a study of cytomegalovirus exposure and HLA in healthy donors. TCRdb keeps only in-frame clones here, not all; method: immunoSEQ multiplex PCR. The sample contains around 150,000 clones, 85% to 90% of which appear only once. Material: PBMCs. The source of these receptors is a woman between 18 and 30 years old in good health and CMV-seropositive.

This chain connects TRBV7-8 to TRBJ2-7; TRBD1 agrees at 9 bases. J was trimmed by 2 bases and V by 6 bases; bases with no gene match: 11. This CDR3 is built from 16 residues. Germline V gives CDR1 SGHVS, CDR2 FQNEAQ. CDR3 nucleotides: TGTGCCAGCAGTCCCGGGACAGGGAAAGTCCCCTACGAGCAGTACTTC. Encoded protein: CASSPGTGKVPYEQYF. The full variable domain, in which reference TRBV7-8 and TRBJ2-7 provide the parts outside the CDR3, is GAGVSQSPRYKVAKRGQDVALRCDPISGHVSLFWYQQALGQGPEFLTYFQNEAQLDKSGLPSDRFFAERPEGSVSTLKIQRTQQEDSAVYLCASSPGTGKVPYEQYFGPGTRLTVT.

CDR3 bases: TGTGCCAGCACCCGACAGGGCGGTAATCAGCCCCAGCATTTT. Its translation: CASTRQGGNQPQHF. The rearrangement uses TRBV19 and TRBJ1-5, with TRBD1 matching over 7 bases. J gave up 4 bases and V 9 bases, and 9 bases lay outside the gene matches. CDR3 length: 14 amino acids. Germline V gives CDR1 LNHDA, CDR2 SQIVND (reference sequence).